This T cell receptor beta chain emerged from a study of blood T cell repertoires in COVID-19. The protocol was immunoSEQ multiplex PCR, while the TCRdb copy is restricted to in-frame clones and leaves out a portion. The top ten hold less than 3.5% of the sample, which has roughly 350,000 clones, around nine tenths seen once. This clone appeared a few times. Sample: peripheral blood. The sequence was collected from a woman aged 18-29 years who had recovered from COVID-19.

The CDR3: CASSRRRSPNYGYTF. In DNA, the CDR3 is TGTGCCAGCAGTCGGCGGCGGAGTCCGAACTATGGCTACACCTTC. The chain joins TRBV13 to TRBJ1-2; D remains unclear. Germline values: CDR1 PRHDT, CDR2 FYEKMQ (reference sequence). This CDR3 is 15 amino acids long. Trimming took 6 bases from V and 2 from J, leaving 16 bases between them.